The clone carrying this TCR beta chain occurred once. The data were obtained in a study of blood T cell repertoires in COVID-19. Across the study: Samples representing acute and convalescent COVID-19 were sourced from the United States, Italy and Spain.

Germline loops: CDR1 LNHDA, CDR2 SQIVND (reference sequence). V shed 5 bases, J shed 5 bases, and the junction held 8 bases outside the gene matches. CDR3 length: 15 amino acids. In the authors' methods: How many nucleated cells were present was estimated from reference gene primer amplification. Data came from immunoSEQ multiplex PCR; TCRdb stores just in-frame clones and leaves some out. That table furnishes V, J and clone size, whereas the DNA furnished D and trimming. The repertoire has roughly 75,000 clones, about 86% of them found once; the top ten carry 28%. Sequencing used peripheral blood. The V and J genes are TRBV19 and TRBJ1-4, with 7 nucleotides matching TRBD1. This sequence was found in a man aged 70-80 years with acute or convalescent COVID-19. The CDR3 reads CASSPPGQLNEKLFF. The CDR3 DNA sequence: TGTGCCAGTAGTCCTCCGGGACAGTTAAATGAAAAACTGTTTTTT.